The source of this TCR beta chain is a study of technical replicates of blood from a handful of donors. TCRdb's copy holds only in-frame clones and misses some; the assay was immunoSEQ multiplex PCR. The table shows roughly 100,000 clones, with 95% occurring only once. This CDR3 is built from 16 residues. Germline V gene sequence: CDR1 MGHRA, CDR2 YSYEKL. The V gene end was trimmed by 2 bases and the J gene end by 4 bases; junction bases not matched to a gene: 8. V and J are TRBV4-1 and TRBJ2-3; TRBD2 aligns across 8 bases. Input material: T cells isolated from PBMCs. This sequence originates from a human donor in good health. The CDR3, as DNA: TGCGCCAGCAGCCAATATGCTGGACTAGCCGCAGATACGCAGTATTTT. It encodes CASSQYAGLAADTQYF.